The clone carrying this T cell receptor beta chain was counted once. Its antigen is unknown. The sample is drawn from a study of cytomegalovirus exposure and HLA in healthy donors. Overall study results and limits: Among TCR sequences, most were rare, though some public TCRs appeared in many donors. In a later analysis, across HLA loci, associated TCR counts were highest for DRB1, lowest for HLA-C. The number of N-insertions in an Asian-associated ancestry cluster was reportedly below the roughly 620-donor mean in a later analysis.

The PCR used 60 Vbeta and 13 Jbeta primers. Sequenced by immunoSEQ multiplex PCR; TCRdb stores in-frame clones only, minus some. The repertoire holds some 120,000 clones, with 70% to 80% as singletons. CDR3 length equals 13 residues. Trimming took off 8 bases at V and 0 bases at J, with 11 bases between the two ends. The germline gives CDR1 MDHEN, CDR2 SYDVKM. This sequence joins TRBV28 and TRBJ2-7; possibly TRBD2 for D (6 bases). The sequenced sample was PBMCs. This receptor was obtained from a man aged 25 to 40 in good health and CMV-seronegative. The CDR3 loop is CASGTSHSYEQYF. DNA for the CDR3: TGTGCCAGCGGGACTTCCCACTCCTACGAGCAGTACTTC.